This TCR beta chain appears in the sequencing data of a study of molecular identifiers for immune sequencing clone quantification. Study background: The replicate experiment used RNA from roughly 20,000 or 100,000 naive CD8 cells. This RNA was split into five aliquots, and four of them were sequenced. Findings of the study overall: Jurkat TCR RNA spiked in from one cell reportedly remained identifiable amid roughly 940,000 naive cells. Clones exceeding 20 RNA copies carried over 99% of effector molecules but under 1% of naive-cell molecules.

This clonotype was observed many times. Its antigen remains unidentified. The CDR3 extends over 14 amino acids. Germline V CDR1 and CDR2: SGHDN, FVKESK. V dropped 5 bases and J dropped 1; count of bases not matched to a gene: 3. MiXCR was run by TCRdb on the PCR reads, yielding one entry per CDR3 protein. The profile covers approximately 670,000 distinct CDR3 sequences, with 20% appearing a single time and 0.85% taken by the ten largest. J is TRBJ1-1 and V is TRBV14, with TRBD1 matching 8 bases. Sequences were obtained from naive CD8+ T cells from blood, with Jurkat cell RNA spiked in. The subset is: FACS-sorted CD8+CD4-CCR7+CD45RA+ naive T cells. This receptor was identified in a human donor in good health. Some libraries in this study had Jurkat cell RNA spiked in. The CDR3 coding sequence is TGTGCCAGCAGCGCGGACAGGGCGAACACTGAAGCTTTCTTT. It is translated as CASSADRANTEAFF.